Described below is a single T cell receptor (beta chain) sequence and its context. Because the library targeted alpha chains, this beta chain is an off-target read whose size means little. TCRdb re-called the RT-PCR reads with MiXCR, one entry per CDR3 protein. The sample yields about 6,500 distinct CDR3 sequences, about 89% seen once. CDR1 and CDR2 from the germline V gene are SGHRS and YFSETQ. The length of the CDR3 is 14 residues. Trimming pared 4 bases from V and 2 bases from J, leaving 12 bases between. The sequence was obtained from a female donor in good health, serving as a healthy control. The chain employs TRBV5-1 and TRBJ1-2, with TRBD1 as a possible D gene (5 bases). Sample: memory CD4+ T cells from blood. CDR3 sequence (DNA): TGCGCCAGCAGCCGGGAAGGGGCGAACTATGGCTACACCTTC. Protein product: CASSREGANYGYTF.